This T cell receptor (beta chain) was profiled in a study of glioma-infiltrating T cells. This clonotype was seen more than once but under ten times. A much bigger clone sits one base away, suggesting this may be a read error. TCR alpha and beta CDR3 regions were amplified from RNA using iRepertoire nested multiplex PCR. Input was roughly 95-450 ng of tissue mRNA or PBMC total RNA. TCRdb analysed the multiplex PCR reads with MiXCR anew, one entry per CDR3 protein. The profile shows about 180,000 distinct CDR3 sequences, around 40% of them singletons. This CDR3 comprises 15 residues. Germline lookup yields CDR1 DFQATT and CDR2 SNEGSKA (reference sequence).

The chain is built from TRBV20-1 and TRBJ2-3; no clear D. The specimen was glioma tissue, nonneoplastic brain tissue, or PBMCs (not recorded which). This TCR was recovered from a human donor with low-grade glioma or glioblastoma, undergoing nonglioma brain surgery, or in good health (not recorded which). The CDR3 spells CSARDYGLYTDTQCF. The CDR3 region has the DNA TGCAGTGCTAGAGATTACGGCCTATACACAGATACGCAGTGTTTT.